The present T cell receptor beta chain was sequenced within a study of cytomegalovirus exposure and HLA in healthy donors. Regarding the study as a whole: Most sequenced TCRs were rare (though some public TCRs occurred in many donors). Several V segments, TRBV6-2 and TRBV6-3 among them, could not be told apart and were dropped.

Everyone who donated was a healthy bone marrow donor. V was trimmed by 3 bases and J by 7 bases, leaving 15 bases between them. Per germline, CDR1 PRHDT and CDR2 FYEKMQ (reference sequence). The CDR3 contains 15 residues. Points on this clone: Its target is unknown.

13 Jbeta primers and 60 Vbeta primers were used for the PCR. As processed by the authors: Later, 65 million to 85 million unique TCR beta chains were counted in an analysis, and roughly 10 million of them were shared. Measured with immunoSEQ multiplex PCR; TCRdb has only the in-frame clones, and not every one. The DNA was the basis for D and trimming; V, J and clone size are from that table. Of 150,000 to 200,000 clones listed, more than 75% were seen once; the top ten hold around 3.6%. The sample comprised PBMCs. The rearrangement links TRBV13 to TRBJ2-2; a possible D gene is TRBD1 (5 bases). The source of this sequence is a man in his forties in good health and CMV-seropositive. CDR3 amino acids: CASSFPGAPGGELFF. The CDR3 DNA is TGTGCCAGCAGCTTCCCTGGGGCCCCCGGCGGGGAGCTGTTTTTT.